The 25 T cell receptor beta chains listed next were all sequenced from one sample in a study of cytomegalovirus exposure and HLA in healthy donors. Both 60 Vbeta primers and 13 Jbeta primers went into the PCR. Profiling relied on immunoSEQ multiplex PCR, and the TCRdb table lists in-frame clones only, not all of them. The table lists more than 85,000 clones, roughly 15% of them singletons, with about 0.8% in the top ten. The specimen sequenced was PBMCs. The receptor source for this set is a female donor in good health and CMV-seronegative.

The V gene is TRBV7-9, the J gene TRBJ2-5, with D possibly being TRBD2 (5 bases). V dropped 5 bases and J dropped 5 bases, with 21 bases sitting between them. CDR3 length: 16 amino acids. In germline, CDR1 is SEHNR, CDR2 FQNEAQ (reference sequence). The CDR3 DNA reads TGTGCCAGCAGCCTAGGGTGGGCGGGTCCTGGGGAGACCCAGTACTTC. Translated, it gives CASSLGWAGPGETQYF.

This clone has more than one count but fewer than ten. J is TRBJ2-5 and V is TRBV5-4, with D perhaps TRBD1 (5 bases). The V end lost 4 bases, the J end lost 3 bases, and 10 bases lay between the germline ends. CDR3 size: 13 residues. Germline V gene lookup returns CDR1 SGHNT and CDR2 YYREEE (reference sequence). CDR3 residues: CASSLQVEETQYF. CDR3 nucleotide sequence: TGTGCCAGCAGCCTACAGGTAGAAGAGACCCAGTACTTC.

The V call is TRBV25-1, the J call TRBJ1-2; D not certain. V was trimmed by 4 bases and J by 6 bases, leaving 9 bases between them. This CDR3 has 12 residues. The V gene's germline CDR1 is MGHDK and CDR2 SYGVNS. The CDR3 region is CASSVGRDGYTF. The DNA for the CDR3 is TGTGCCAGCAGTGTGGGGAGGGATGGCTACACCTTC.

This clone was observed a few times. The V call is TRBV21-1, the J call TRBJ1-5; the table's TRBD1 call for D was not verified on the DNA. TRBV21-1 is shown as a pseudogene. The CDR3 spans 14 residues. CDR3 bases: TGTGCCAGCAGCCTAACAGGGGAAGGTCAGCCCCAGCATTTT. This encodes CASSLTGEGQPQHF.

V is TRBV30 and J is TRBJ1-2; 7 bases line up with TRBD1. V lost 5 bases to trimming and J lost 3 bases; unmatched junction nucleotides: 6. Germline-derived CDR1 and CDR2 are GTSNPN and SVGIG (reference sequence). This CDR3 spans 13 amino acids. CDR3 residues: CAWEGQAYYGYTF. The CDR3 region has the DNA TGTGCCTGGGAAGGACAGGCATACTATGGCTACACCTTC.

This chain links TRBV5-5 with TRBJ2-7; 7 bases match TRBD1. The CDR3 extends over 15 amino acids. J lost 3 bases, V lost 3 bases, and 9 bases had no gene match. Germline V gives CDR1 SGHKS, CDR2 YYEKEE (reference sequence). This CDR3 reads CASSSADRANYEQYF. The DNA of the CDR3 is TGTGCCAGCAGCTCAGCCGACAGGGCCAACTACGAGCAGTACTTC.

CDR3 in amino acids: CASSSTGINQPQHF. In nucleotides, the CDR3 is TGTGCCAGCAGCTCTACAGGAATCAATCAGCCCCAGCATTTT. The rearrangement joins TRBV7-8 to TRBJ1-5; perhaps TRBD1 as D (5 bases). The CDR3 runs 14 residues. The germline V and J ends were trimmed by 4 bases and 3 bases, with 10 bases remaining between them. Germline CDR1 SGHVS, CDR2 FQNEAQ.

This clone occurred a few times. The chain joins TRBV6-4 to TRBJ1-1; unclear D gene. Germline V gives CDR1 MRHNA, CDR2 SNTAGT. CDR3 length: 15 amino acids. Deletions cut 3 bases from V and 0 bases from J, with 11 bases between. This CDR3 reads CASSESGGLNTEAFF. The CDR3 DNA reads TGTGCCAGCAGTGAATCAGGAGGATTGAACACTGAAGCTTTCTTT.

Only a few counts were recorded for this clone. The chain couples TRBV15 to TRBJ2-7; TRBD2 agrees at 15 bases. This CDR3 contains 16 residues. Trimming at V came to 0 bases and at J to 6 bases, leaving 3 bases not matched to a gene. The germline CDR1 and CDR2 sequences are LNHNV and YYDKDF (reference sequence). The CDR3 nucleotides read TGTGCCACCAGCAGAGATCCGGGACTAGCGGGAGGCGAGCAGTACTTC. Its protein product is CATSRDPGLAGGEQYF.

The J gene is TRBJ1-5, the V gene TRBV7-9; 9 bases line up with TRBD1. Germline-derived CDR1 and CDR2 are SEHNR and FQNEAQ (reference sequence). Trimming cost V 5 bases and J 6 bases; bases outside gene matches: 8. The CDR3 sequence is 15 residues long. CDR3 sequence reads: CASSPSTTGGQPQHF. In DNA form, the CDR3 reads TGTGCCAGCAGCCCATCTACGACAGGGGGTCAGCCCCAGCATTTT.

This clone was picked up a small number of times. The gene calls are TRBV27 and TRBJ2-5; D is unclear. CDR3 length: 14 residues. Trimming left V 3 bases short and J 4 bases short, with 12 bases between. Germline values: CDR1 MNHEY, CDR2 SMNVEV (reference sequence). CDR3 amino acids: CASSFRLGVETQYF. CDR3 sequence (DNA): TGTGCCAGCAGTTTTAGGCTAGGTGTAGAGACCCAGTACTTC.

This clone has a handful of counts. The chain joins TRBV29-1 to TRBJ2-5; D is undetermined. In germline, CDR1 is SQVTM, CDR2 ANQGSEA. This CDR3 spans 12 amino acids. Trimming left V 4 bases short and J 0 bases short, with 6 bases between. This CDR3 reads CSVAVNQETQYF. DNA of the CDR3: TGCAGCGTTGCAGTCAACCAAGAGACCCAGTACTTC.

In its sample, this clone was seen a few times. The chain is built from TRBV5-4 and TRBJ2-7; 13 bases are a match to TRBD2. CDR3 length: 16 amino acids. Per the germline V gene, CDR1 is SGHNT and CDR2 is YYREEE (reference sequence). V lost 3 bases and J lost 0; bases outside the gene matches: 3. CDR3 DNA: TGTGCCAGCAGCTCCGGGACTAGCGGGGCCTCCTACGAGCAGTACTTC. It yields the protein CASSSGTSGASYEQYF.

The CDR3 sequence is CASSLGWDYPRDTQYF. In nucleotides, the CDR3 is TGTGCCAGCAGCTTAGGGTGGGACTACCCGAGGGATACGCAGTATTTT. J is TRBJ2-3 and V is TRBV11-2; TRBD2 agrees at 7 bases. CDR1 is SGHAT, CDR2 FQNNGV, per germline. Germline trimming cut 1 base from V and 6 bases from J; bases unmatched to any gene: 10. This CDR3 is built from 16 residues.

The chain joins TRBV5-1 to TRBJ2-7; no reliable D call. CDR1 is SGHRS, CDR2 YFSETQ, per germline. V shed 2 bases and J shed 2 bases, with 14 bases lying between them. The CDR3 spans 15 residues. CDR3 coding DNA: TGCGCCAGCAGCTTCGGCGGATCTTCCACCTACGAGCAGTACTTC. Amino acid sequence: CASSFGGSSTYEQYF.

This clone was found a few times. V gene TRBV28 combines with J gene TRBJ2-1; no reliable D call. Trimming removed 7 bases at V and 0 bases at J, with 7 bases between. CDR3 length: 13 amino acids. Germline assignment: CDR1 MDHEN and CDR2 SYDVKM. The DNA for the CDR3 is TGTGCCAGCAAGAGAGACTCCTACAATGAGCAGTTCTTC. This codes for CASKRDSYNEQFF.

The chain couples TRBV5-4 to TRBJ2-6; the match to TRBD1 covers 7 bases. The CDR3 extends over 17 amino acids. Germline V lookup: CDR1 SGHNT, CDR2 YYREEE (reference sequence). J was trimmed by 0 bases and V by 2 bases; bases with no gene match: 5. The CDR3 spells CASSLQGRISGANVLTF. The DNA of the CDR3 is TGTGCCAGCAGCTTACAGGGGAGAATCTCTGGGGCCAACGTCCTGACTTTC.

This chain uses TRBV30 with TRBJ1-6, with D unclear. Germline values: CDR1 GTSNPN, CDR2 SVGIG (reference sequence). The CDR3 length is 13 residues. The V end lost 2 bases, the J end lost 10 bases, and 12 bases lay between the germline ends. The DNA for the CDR3 is TGTGCCTGGAGTCGCGGATTAGAGTCACCCCTCCACTTT. Protein product: CAWSRGLESPLHF.

The J gene is TRBJ2-1, the V gene TRBV28, with 8 bases identical to TRBD1. CDR1 and CDR2 from the germline V gene are MDHEN and SYDVKM. Losses at the gene ends were 10 bases for V and 8 bases for J; bases not matched to a gene: 10. This CDR3 spans 13 amino acids. The CDR3 nucleotides read TGTGCCACCTCGGGACAGGTCTGGCATGAGCAGTTCTTC. Residues: CATSGQVWHEQFF.

This clone turned up a few times. The chain has TRBV5-1 and TRBJ2-5; TRBD2 matches at 8 bases. V lost 4 bases and J lost 2; bases outside the gene matches: 10. Germline loops: CDR1 SGHRS, CDR2 YFSETQ. The CDR3 loop spans 16 amino acids. The CDR3, as DNA: TGCGCCAGCAGCACGGGGGGGCAGGGAGTTCAAGAGACCCAGTACTTC. Translated: CASSTGGQGVQETQYF.

This chain joins TRBV19 and TRBJ2-7, with D possibly matching TRBD1 (6 bases). Germline V lookup: CDR1 LNHDA, CDR2 SQIVND (reference sequence). The ends were cut back, 4 bases at V and 4 bases at J, with 11 bases in the middle. The CDR3 extends over 13 amino acids. Here the CDR3 reads CASSSSGEYEQYF. The CDR3 nucleotides are TGTGCCAGTAGTAGCTCAGGGGAATACGAGCAGTACTTC. Drawing the rest from reference TRBV19 and TRBJ2-7, the complete variable domain is DGGITQSPKYLFRKEGQNVTLSCEQNLNHDAMYWYRQDPGQGLRLIYYSQIVNDFQKGDIAEGYSVSREKKESFPLTVTSAQKNPTAFYLCASSSSGEYEQYFGPGTRLTVT.

V is TRBV27 and J is TRBJ2-3; 7 bases are shared with TRBD1. The CDR3 contains 14 residues. The junction had 1 base not matched to a gene; V was cut back by 2 bases and J by 2 bases. Germline CDR1 and CDR2: MNHEY and SMNVEV (reference sequence). CDR3: CASSLGQDTDTQYF. CDR3 coding DNA: TGTGCCAGCAGTTTAGGACAGGACACAGATACGCAGTATTTT.

In this sample, this clone turned up a few times. CDR3 sequence reads: CASSQDRGIRETQYF. The CDR3 DNA reads TGCGCCAGCAGCCAAGATCGGGGGATTCGAGAGACCCAGTACTTC. The V call is TRBV4-3, the J call TRBJ2-5; a possible D gene is TRBD2 (6 bases). CDR1 is LGHNA, CDR2 YSLEER, per germline. The V end lost 0 bases, the J end lost 4 bases, and 12 bases lay between the germline ends. This CDR3 has 15 residues.

The sample holds a few counts of this clone. Different DNA sequences within this sample yield the same CDR3. The J gene is TRBJ2-1, the V gene TRBV30; 7 bases agree with TRBD2. Losses at the gene ends were 0 bases for V and 6 bases for J; bases not matched to a gene: 2. This CDR3 comprises 13 residues. Germline CDR1 is GTSNPN and CDR2 is SVGIG (reference sequence). The chain's CDR3 is CAWSVGGGNEQFF. CDR3 in DNA: TGTGCCTGGAGTGTGGGCGGGGGCAATGAGCAGTTCTTC.

This clone has a handful of counts. The gene calls are TRBV21-1 and TRBJ2-1; the table's TRBD2 call for D was not verified on the DNA. TRBV21-1 is given as a pseudogene. This CDR3 is built from 15 residues. The CDR3 coding sequence is TGTGCCAGCAGCAAAGGACAGCGGGAGGGCCCATTCCGGTTCTTC. Translated: CASSKGQREGPFRFF.